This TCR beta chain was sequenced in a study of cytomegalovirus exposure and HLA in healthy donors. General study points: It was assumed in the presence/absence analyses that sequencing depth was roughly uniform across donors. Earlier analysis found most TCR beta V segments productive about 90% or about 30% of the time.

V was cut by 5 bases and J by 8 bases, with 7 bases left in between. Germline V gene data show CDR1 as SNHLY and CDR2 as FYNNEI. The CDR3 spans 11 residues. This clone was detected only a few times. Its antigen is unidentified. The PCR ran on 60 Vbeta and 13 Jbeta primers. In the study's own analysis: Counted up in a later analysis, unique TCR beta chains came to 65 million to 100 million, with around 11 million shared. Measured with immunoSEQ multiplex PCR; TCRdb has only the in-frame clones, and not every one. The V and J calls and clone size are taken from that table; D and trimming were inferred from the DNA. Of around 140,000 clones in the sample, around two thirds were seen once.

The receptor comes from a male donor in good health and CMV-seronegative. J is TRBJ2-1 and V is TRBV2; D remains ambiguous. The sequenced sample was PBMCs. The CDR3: CASSSVHEQFF. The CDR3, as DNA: TGTGCCAGCAGTTCCGTCCATGAGCAGTTCTTC.